This T cell receptor beta chain derives from a study of response to subunit inactivated influenza vaccine. Broader study findings: Each seasonal influenza vaccination, the authors suggested, recruits few new T cells.

The CDR3 has 16 amino acids. CDR1 and CDR2 (germline): LGHNA, YSLEER. J gave up 4 bases and V 3 bases, and 11 bases lay outside the gene matches. Each CDR3 protein is one row after TCRdb ran MiXCR on the RT-PCR reads. The sample comprises 530,000 or so distinct CDR3 sequences, 12% to 15% of which are singletons, and approximately 12% rests with the top ten. Comment on this clonotype: What it binds is unknown.

The sample in question was PBMCs from blood, obtained about 11 days after vaccination. The chain combines TRBV4-3 with TRBJ1-2, with 7 positions matching TRBD1. The clonotype originates from a man aged 45 to 65 who received an inactivated influenza vaccine. The CDR3 DNA is TGCGCCAGCAGCCAGGTTACAGGGGCAGCCGCCTATGGCTACACCTTC. This sequence encodes CASSQVTGAAAYGYTF.